This section outlines one T cell receptor (beta chain) sequence together with its context. Its specificity is not known. Clones were read by immunoSEQ multiplex PCR, and TCRdb kept only the in-frame ones, dropping some. Counted here are 100,000 or so clones, around nine tenths occurring once; the ten biggest clones make up about 9.3%. This sample was included in a study of T cell responses to AZD1222 COVID-19 vaccine. Overall study findings and caveats: Clonal diversity may have been underestimated, and the donors were mostly white British, with more females than males. Reportedly, nearly half the spike-specific TCRs target unmutated variant regions.

Deletions cut 0 bases from V and 10 bases from J, with 13 bases between. Germline V lookup: CDR1 MNHEY, CDR2 SVGAGI. There are 15 residues in the CDR3. The TCR was taken from an adult in good health. This material consisted of peripheral blood, taken on day 0 of AZD1222 vaccination. The chain is built from TRBV6-5 and TRBJ1-6, with a tentative D call TRBD1 (5 bases). This CDR3 is CASSYSEGMGSPLHF. The DNA of the CDR3 is TGTGCCAGCAGTTACTCAGAGGGGATGGGGTCACCCCTCCACTTT.